This is a list of T cell receptor beta chains from one sample in a study of beta chain features in type 1 diabetes. Assay used: immunoSEQ multiplex PCR; TCRdb lists only in-frame clones, some missing. The data hold 300,000 to 450,000 clones, with over 9% observed a single time. Source material: central memory CD4+ T cells from blood. All receptors come from a young man with type 1 diabetes. CDR3s leave out the opening cysteine and the closing phenylalanine or tryptophan.

CDR3aa	v_gene	j_gene	len
ASSMGATGNQPQH	TRBV27	TRBJ1-5	13
ASSLTHGGGNEQF	TRBV28	TRBJ2-1	13
ASSFFSGGDSGNTIY	TRBV5-8	TRBJ1-3	15
ASSQGFGGAGEQY	TRBV4-1	TRBJ2-7	13
ASSPPGSDSSYEQY	TRBV18	TRBJ2-7	14
ASSFTESGELF	TRBV5-1	TRBJ2-2	11
ASSSGQGRETQY	TRBV5-8	TRBJ2-5	12
ASSLSGLGQGVYEQY	TRBV27	TRBJ2-7	15
ASSPSLPYEQY	TRBV7-2	TRBJ2-7	11
ASSLSGPGTYEQY	TRBV28	TRBJ2-7	13
ASSYPGQGYNEQF	TRBV7-9	TRBJ2-1	13
ASSPEAGTDTQY	TRBV7-2	TRBJ2-3	12
ASSSRRDQPQH	TRBV5-5	TRBJ1-5	11
ASSSQAGGPYEQY	TRBV7-2	TRBJ2-7	13
ASSLSAGDPLGNIQY	TRBV5-4	TRBJ2-4	15
ASSPGQPGTGELF	TRBV5-1	TRBJ2-2	13
ASSEPGLYEQY	TRBV5-1	TRBJ2-7	11
ASSYVAGAYNEQF	TRBV27	TRBJ2-1	13
ATRTGGVGYEQY	TRBV10-3	TRBJ2-7	12
ASSRLGGAGGGYT	TRBV7-2	TRBJ1-2	13
ASSGRDSGANVLT	TRBV19	TRBJ2-6	13
ASSRVDTGELF	TRBV7-3	TRBJ2-2	11
ASSPPSTGQETQY	TRBV18	TRBJ2-5	13
ASSRKGLAGDPGF	TRBV14	TRBJ2-1	13
ASSRDRGPMVGGYT	TRBV18	TRBJ1-2	14
ASSHSSGAGGYT	TRBV4-3	TRBJ1-2	12
ASSRGQGTSEAF	TRBV18	TRBJ1-1	12
ASSPPRQGRAEAF	TRBV18	TRBJ1-1	13
ASSQSTGTLHTEAF	TRBV11-2	TRBJ1-1	14
ASISLLGNEQY	TRBV28	TRBJ2-7	11
ASRPPGQGYTEAF	TRBV6-6	TRBJ1-1	13
ASSEWGNQPQH	TRBV6-5	TRBJ1-5	11
ASTRSLLSYEQY	TRBV6-5	TRBJ2-7	12
ASMGQSYNEQF	TRBV5-1	TRBJ2-1	11
ASSPQGIKDGNTIY	TRBV18	TRBJ1-3	14
ASSPPGIFYEQY	TRBV18	TRBJ2-7	12
ASPVAEAGRPEAF	TRBV21-1	TRBJ1-1	13
ASSLAALPPDEQY	TRBV5-1	TRBJ2-7	13
ASSRTLNTGELF	TRBV11-2	TRBJ2-2	12
ASSRRDTGQDGYT	TRBV19	TRBJ1-2	13
AWSVASNQPQH	TRBV30	TRBJ1-5	11
ASSKRGQGPSGYT	TRBV28	TRBJ1-2	13
ASSEDRVRNEQF	TRBV6-1	TRBJ2-1	12
ASSFQRSYEQY	TRBV7-2	TRBJ2-7	11
ASSKALDREKRPIQY	TRBV21-1	TRBJ2-4	15
ASSLGSGRMWGYEQY	TRBV7-2	TRBJ2-7	15
ASSLSSRYQETQY	TRBV27	TRBJ2-5	13
ASSSGRVYEQY	TRBV5-5	TRBJ2-7	11
ASSLASSRGDTQY	TRBV7-2	TRBJ2-3	13
ASSQDIERANYGYT	TRBV4-1	TRBJ1-2	14